Below are 12 T cell receptor beta chains sequenced from a single sample in a study of glioma-infiltrating T cells. TCR alpha and beta CDR3 regions were amplified from RNA using iRepertoire nested multiplex PCR. One entry per CDR3 protein, called by TCRdb with MiXCR from the multiplex PCR reads. The top ten hold roughly 40% of the sample, which has under 20,000 distinct CDR3 sequences, 58% seen once. The sequenced sample was glioma tissue, nonneoplastic brain tissue, or PBMCs (not recorded which). The receptors stem from a human donor with low-grade glioma or glioblastoma, undergoing nonglioma brain surgery, or in good health (not recorded which).

The V and J genes are TRBV7-2 and TRBJ1-6, with D unclear. This CDR3 region has 15 residues. Trimming removed 1 base from V and 5 bases from J, with 9 bases in between. In germline, CDR1 is SGHTA, CDR2 FQGNSA. This CDR3 reads CASSLGLHDNSPLHF. As DNA, the CDR3 is TGTGCCAGCAGCTTAGGACTGCACGATAATTCACCCCTCCACTTT. The full variable domain, rest sourced from reference TRBV7-2 and TRBJ1-6, is GAGVSQSPSNKVTEKGKDVELRCDPISGHTALYWYRQSLGQGLEFLIYFQGNSAPDKSGLPSDRFSAERTGGSVSTLTIQRTQQEDSAVYLCASSLGLHDNSPLHFGNGTRLTVT.

V and J are TRBV6-6 and TRBJ2-7; possibly TRBD2 for D (6 bases). The CDR3 is made up of 15 amino acids. Germline V lookup: CDR1 MNHNY, CDR2 SVGAGI (reference sequence). The V gene lost 0 bases and the J gene lost 4 bases, with 13 bases spanning the gap. This chain's CDR3 is CASSYSSSGSYEQYF. The CDR3 DNA follows: TGTGCCAGCAGTTACTCGAGTAGCGGTTCTTACGAGCAGTACTTC.

Remarks on this clonotype: A single base separates this from a much larger clone, so it may be a read error. This chain joins TRBV7-2 and TRBJ1-1, with a possible D match to TRBD1 (6 bases). The V and J ends lost 7 bases and 3 bases respectively, with 18 bases between them. The CDR3 runs 15 residues. Germline values: CDR1 SGHTA, CDR2 FQGNSA. The CDR3 sequence is CASTPIRGQDTEAFF. CDR3 DNA sequence: TGTGCCAGCACTCCCATCAGGGGCCAGGACACTGAAGCTTTCTTT.

This clonotype was found many times. CDR3 nucleotides: TGTGCCACCAGTGATTTAAGGGGGGGCACAGATACGCAGTATTTT. Protein product: CATSDLRGGTDTQYF. This rearrangement joins TRBV24-1 to TRBJ2-3, with D perhaps given as TRBD1 or TRBD2 (6 bases each). The CDR3 runs 15 residues. Looked up from germline, CDR1 is KGHDR and CDR2 is SFDVKD. V was trimmed by 1 base and J by 1 base, leaving 8 bases between them.

Comments on this clonotype: This could be a read error, since a much larger clone is one nucleotide away. This chain joins TRBV6-5 and TRBJ2-7, with D perhaps matching TRBD2 (6 bases). Germline values: CDR1 MNHEY, CDR2 SVGAGI. This CDR3 has 14 amino acids. This chain's CDR3 is CTSSYSGDYYEQYF. The DNA of the CDR3 is TGTACCAGCAGTTACTCGGGAGACTACTACGAGCAGTACTTC.

The chain employs TRBV24-1 and TRBJ2-3, with no clear D. Germline V CDR1 and CDR2: KGHDR, SFDVKD. The CDR3 totals 15 residues. Deletions cut 1 base from V and 1 base from J, with 8 bases between. The CDR3 loop is CATSDFRSRTDTQYF. CDR3 nucleotide sequence: TGTGCCACCAGTGATTTCCGGAGCCGCACAGATACGCAGTATTTT.

This chain joins TRBV6-6 and TRBJ1-5, with a possible D match to TRBD1 (5 bases). Between the trimmed V and J ends, which lost 2 bases and 1 base, there was a span of 6 bases. CDR3 size: 14 residues. The germline CDR1 and CDR2 sequences are MNHNY and SVGAGI (reference sequence). CDR3 in DNA: TGTGCCAGCAGTTACCGGGGGAGCAATCAGCCCCAGCATTTT. This codes for CASSYRGSNQPQHF.

This chain joins TRBV4-1 and TRBJ2-7; D possibly corresponds to TRBD2 (5 bases). V lost 0 bases, J lost 2 bases, and 11 bases lay in between. The germline gives CDR1 MGHRA, CDR2 YSYEKL. This CDR3 contains 15 residues. CDR3 region: CASSQDTSGTYEQYF. The CDR3 DNA sequence: TGCGCCAGCAGCCAAGATACGAGCGGTACCTACGAGCAGTACTTC.

CDR3 loop: CSASGQSNTEAFF. The CDR3 DNA is TGCAGTGCTAGCGGGCAGTCCAACACTGAAGCTTTCTTT. This chain connects TRBV20-1 to TRBJ1-1; no clear D gene. Trimming stripped 3 bases from V and 2 bases from J, with 10 bases between. This CDR3 is 13 amino acids long. Looked up from germline, CDR1 is DFQATT and CDR2 is SNEGSKA (reference sequence).

The genes are TRBV6-2 or TRBV6-3 and TRBJ2-5; no definite D call. The CDR3 extends over 15 amino acids. V was pared by 7 bases and J by 0 bases, with 15 bases between. CDR1 MNHEY and CDR2 SVGEGT come from the germline V gene. The CDR3 nucleotides are TGTGCCAGCACCCCCGAGACGCGTAACCAAGAGACCCAGTACTTC. This sequence encodes CASTPETRNQETQYF.

The genes are TRBV6-2 or TRBV6-3 and TRBJ2-7; 8 bases are a match to TRBD1. Germline V gene data show CDR1 as MNHEY and CDR2 as SVGEGT. J gave up 3 bases and V 6 bases, and 19 bases lay outside the gene matches. This CDR3 is 18 amino acids long. DNA for the CDR3: TGTGCCAGCAGAGTACCGGGACAGGACGGGCGCCCTGACTACGAGCAGTACTTC. Translating it yields CASRVPGQDGRPDYEQYF.

This clonotype occurred a few times. The chain is built from TRBV7-2 and TRBJ1-5; TRBD1 matches 9 bases. The germline V gene encodes CDR1 SGHTA and CDR2 FQGNSA. V shed 4 bases and J 5 bases; nucleotides not matched to a gene: 3. The CDR3 loop spans 14 amino acids. CDR3: CASSSRTGDQPQHF. The CDR3 bases are TGTGCCAGCAGCTCCCGGACAGGGGATCAGCCCCAGCATTTT.